This T cell receptor beta chain was obtained from a study of blood T cell repertoires in COVID-19. Across the whole study: From the United States, Italy and Spain came samples of acute and convalescent COVID-19. The analysed material was cDNA or gDNA that came from T cells, B-cell-depleted T cells, or PBMCs.

This CDR3 has 15 residues. Germline loops: CDR1 ENHRY, CDR2 SYGVKD. The V end was cut by 3 bases, the J end by 0 bases, with 9 bases between. Libraries were prepared by immunoSEQ multiplex PCR; TCRdb keeps only in-frame clonotypes and omits some of them. The sample holds 400,000 or so clones, approximately 90% seen once. Enrolled during active infection, Seattle patients were then followed longitudinally. J is TRBJ1-3 and V is TRBV10-3; D is ambiguous. This clonotype was sampled from a woman aged 40 to 49 with COVID-19, enrolled during active disease. Sequenced material: peripheral blood. CDR3 region: CAISEGGNSGNTIYF. The CDR3 DNA reads as TGTGCCATCAGTGAAGGAGGCAACTCTGGAAACACCATATATTTT.